This T cell receptor beta chain appears in the sequencing data of a study of T cell responses to AZD1222 COVID-19 vaccine. Some clones are missing from TCRdb's copy, which holds only in-frame ones; the method was immunoSEQ multiplex PCR. The table records some 150,000 clones, more than 75% of them present only once. Trimming cost V 2 bases and J 4 bases, with 7 bases left between them. This CDR3 is 13 amino acids long. The chain recombines TRBV12-3 or TRBV12-4 with TRBJ2-3, with D unresolved. The sample was peripheral blood, taken 28 days after the second AZD1222 dose. The sequence came from an adult who received the AZD1222 COVID-19 vaccine. CDR3 sequence: CASSLRSADTQYF. The CDR3 DNA reads TGTGCCAGCAGTTTAAGGTCGGCAGATACGCAGTATTTT.